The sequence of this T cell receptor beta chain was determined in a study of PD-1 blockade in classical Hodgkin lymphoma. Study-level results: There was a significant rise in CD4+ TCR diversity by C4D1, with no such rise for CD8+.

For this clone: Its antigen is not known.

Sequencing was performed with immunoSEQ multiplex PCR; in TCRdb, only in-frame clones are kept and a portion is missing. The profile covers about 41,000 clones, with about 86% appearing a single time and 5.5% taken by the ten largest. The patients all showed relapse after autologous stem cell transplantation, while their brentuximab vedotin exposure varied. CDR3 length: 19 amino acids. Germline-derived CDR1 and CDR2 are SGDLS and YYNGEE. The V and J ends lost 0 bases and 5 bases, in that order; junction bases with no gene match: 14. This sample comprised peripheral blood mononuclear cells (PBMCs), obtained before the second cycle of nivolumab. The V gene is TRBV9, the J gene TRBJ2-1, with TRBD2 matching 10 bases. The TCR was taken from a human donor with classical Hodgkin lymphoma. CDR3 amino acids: CASSVADLILAGVDNEQFF. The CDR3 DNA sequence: TGTGCCAGCAGCGTAGCTGATTTAATCCTAGCGGGAGTTGACAATGAGCAGTTCTTC. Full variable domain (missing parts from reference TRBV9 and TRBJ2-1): DSGVTQTPKHLITATGQRVTLRCSPRSGDLSVYWYQQSLDQGLQFLIQYYNGEERAKGNILERFSAQQFPDLHSELNLSSLELGDSALYFCASSVADLILAGVDNEQFFGPGTRLTVL.